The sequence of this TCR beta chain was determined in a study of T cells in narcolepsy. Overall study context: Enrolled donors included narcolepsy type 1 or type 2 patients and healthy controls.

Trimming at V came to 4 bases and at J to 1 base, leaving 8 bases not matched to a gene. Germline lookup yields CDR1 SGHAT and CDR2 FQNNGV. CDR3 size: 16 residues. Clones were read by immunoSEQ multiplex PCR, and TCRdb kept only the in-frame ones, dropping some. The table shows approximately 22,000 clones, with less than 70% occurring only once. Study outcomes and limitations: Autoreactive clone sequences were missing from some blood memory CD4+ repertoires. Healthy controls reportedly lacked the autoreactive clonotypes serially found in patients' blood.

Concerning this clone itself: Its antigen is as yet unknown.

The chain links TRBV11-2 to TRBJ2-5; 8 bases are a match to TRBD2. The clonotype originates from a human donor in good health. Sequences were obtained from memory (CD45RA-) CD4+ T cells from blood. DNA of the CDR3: TGTGCCAGCAGCTCCGGGGGGGTGCGGGGCCAAGAGACCCAGTACTTC. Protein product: CASSSGGVRGQETQYF.